This T cell receptor beta chain was identified in a study of T cell changes during pregnancy in multiple sclerosis. Repertoires were generated with immunoSEQ multiplex PCR, while TCRdb's copy carries only in-frame clones and drops some. In the table there are 30,000 to 40,000 clones, around 90% of which are singletons. After removal of 7 bases from V and 0 bases from J, the junction contained 4 bases not matched to a gene. The CDR3 is 14 amino acids. Germline V lookup: CDR1 MNHNY, CDR2 SVGAGI (reference sequence). This receptor was obtained from a female donor with multiple sclerosis, enrolled in a pregnancy study. V usage is TRBV6-6 and J usage is TRBJ2-7; 9 bases agree with TRBD1. The material was CD8+ T cells from peripheral blood mononuclear cells, obtained in the third trimester of pregnancy. In DNA, the CDR3 is TGTGCCAGCATGGGGACAGGGCTCTCCTACGAGCAGTACTTC. Its translation: CASMGTGLSYEQYF.